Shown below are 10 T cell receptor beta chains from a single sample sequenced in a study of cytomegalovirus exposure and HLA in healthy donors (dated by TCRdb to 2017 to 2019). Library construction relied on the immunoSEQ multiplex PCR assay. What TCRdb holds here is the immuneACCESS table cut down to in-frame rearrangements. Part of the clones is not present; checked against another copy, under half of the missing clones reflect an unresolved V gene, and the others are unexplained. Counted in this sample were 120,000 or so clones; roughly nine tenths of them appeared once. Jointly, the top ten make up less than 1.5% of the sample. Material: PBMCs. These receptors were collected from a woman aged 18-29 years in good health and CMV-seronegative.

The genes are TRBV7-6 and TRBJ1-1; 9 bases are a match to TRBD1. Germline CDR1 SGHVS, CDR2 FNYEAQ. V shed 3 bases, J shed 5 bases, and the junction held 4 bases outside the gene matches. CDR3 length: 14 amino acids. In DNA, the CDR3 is TGTGCCAGCAGCTTGAGACAGGGGGGGACTGAAGCTTTCTTT. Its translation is CASSLRQGGTEAFF.

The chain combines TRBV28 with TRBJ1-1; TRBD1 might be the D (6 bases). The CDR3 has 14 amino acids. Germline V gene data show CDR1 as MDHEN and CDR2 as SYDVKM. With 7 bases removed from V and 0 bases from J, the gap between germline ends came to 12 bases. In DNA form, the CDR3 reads TGTGCCAGCAAATCGGGACATATGAACACTGAAGCTTTCTTT. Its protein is CASKSGHMNTEAFF.

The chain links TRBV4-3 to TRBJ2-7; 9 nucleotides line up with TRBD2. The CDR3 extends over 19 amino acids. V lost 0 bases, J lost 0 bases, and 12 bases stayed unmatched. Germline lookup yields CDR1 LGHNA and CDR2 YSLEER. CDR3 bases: TGCGCCAGCAGCCAAGATAGACGGCTAGCGGGATCCAACTCCTACGAGCAGTACTTC. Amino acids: CASSQDRRLAGSNSYEQYF.

CDR3 sequence: CASSLLGAGKAETQYF. In nucleotides, the CDR3 is TGTGCCAGCAGCTTACTGGGGGCAGGGAAGGCAGAGACCCAGTACTTC. The V and J genes are TRBV7-2 and TRBJ2-5; a weak D match, TRBD1 (6 bases). This CDR3 comprises 16 residues. The V end lost 2 bases, the J end lost 4 bases, and 17 bases lay between the germline ends. The germline V gene encodes CDR1 SGHTA and CDR2 FQGNSA.

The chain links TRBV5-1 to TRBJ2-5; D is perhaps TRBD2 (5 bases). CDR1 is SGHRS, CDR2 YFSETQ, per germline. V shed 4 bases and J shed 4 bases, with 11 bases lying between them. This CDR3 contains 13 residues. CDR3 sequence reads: CASSGSVRETQYF. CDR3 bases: TGCGCCAGCAGCGGGAGCGTTAGAGAGACCCAGTACTTC.

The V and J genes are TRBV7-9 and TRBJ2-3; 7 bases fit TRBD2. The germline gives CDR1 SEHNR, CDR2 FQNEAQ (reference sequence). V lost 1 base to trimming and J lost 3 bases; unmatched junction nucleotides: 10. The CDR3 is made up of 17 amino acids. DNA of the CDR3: TGTGCCAGCAGCTTAGGGGGAGGGGAGGTGTTAACAGATACGCAGTATTTT. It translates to CASSLGGGEVLTDTQYF.

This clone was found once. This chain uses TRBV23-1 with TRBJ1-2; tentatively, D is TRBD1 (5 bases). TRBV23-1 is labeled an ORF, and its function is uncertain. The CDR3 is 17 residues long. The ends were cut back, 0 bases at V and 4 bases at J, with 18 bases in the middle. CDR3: CASSQSSPIYGGYGYTF. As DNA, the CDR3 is TGCGCCAGCAGTCAATCATCCCCTATATACGGGGGCTATGGCTACACCTTC.

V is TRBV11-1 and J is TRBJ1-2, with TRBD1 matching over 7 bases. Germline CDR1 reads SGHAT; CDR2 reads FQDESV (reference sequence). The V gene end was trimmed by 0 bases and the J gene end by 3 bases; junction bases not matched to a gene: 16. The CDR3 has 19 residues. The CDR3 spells CASSLARGGVISRDYGYTF. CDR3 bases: TGTGCCAGCAGCTTAGCGCGAGGGGGCGTGATTTCCCGAGACTATGGCTACACCTTC.

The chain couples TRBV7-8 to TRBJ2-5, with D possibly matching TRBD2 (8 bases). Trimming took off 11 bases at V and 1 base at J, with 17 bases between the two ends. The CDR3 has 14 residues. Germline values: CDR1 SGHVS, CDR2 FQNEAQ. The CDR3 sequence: CASGGTASQETQYF. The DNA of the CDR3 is TGTGCCTCGGGGGGGACAGCTTCCCAAGAGACCCAGTACTTC. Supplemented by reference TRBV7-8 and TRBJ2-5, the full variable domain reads GAGVSQSPRYKVAKRGQDVALRCDPISGHVSLFWYQQALGQGPEFLTYFQNEAQLDKSGLPSDRFFAERPEGSVSTLKIQRTQQEDSAVYLCASGGTASQETQYFGPGTRLLVL.

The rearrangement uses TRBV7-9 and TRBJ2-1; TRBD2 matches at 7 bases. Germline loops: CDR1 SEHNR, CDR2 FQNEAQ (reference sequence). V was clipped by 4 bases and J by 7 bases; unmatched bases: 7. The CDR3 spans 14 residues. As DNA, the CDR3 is TGTGCCAGCAGCTCGTCGTACGGGAGGAATGAGCAGTTCTTC. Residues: CASSSSYGRNEQFF.